Listed below are T cell receptor beta chains from one sample, sequenced in a study of blood T cell repertoires in COVID-19. Some clones are missing from TCRdb's copy, which holds only in-frame ones; the method was immunoSEQ multiplex PCR. The repertoire consists of around 300,000 clones, with 75% to 90% occurring once and the leading ten covering approximately 1.5%. The sample taken for sequencing was PBMCs or T cells enriched from blood (not recorded which). Receptors originate from a woman between 40 and 55 years old who had recovered from COVID-19. CDR3s include the opening cysteine and the closing phenylalanine or tryptophan. Each record gives: V gene, CDR3 length, J gene, CDR3 protein.

TRBV7-2	13	TRBJ2-1	CASGQIDTNEQFF
TRBV5-4	14	TRBJ2-5	CASSTRTGEETQYF
TRBV6-5	13	TRBJ1-5	CASRLFGNQPQHF
TRBV29-1	13	TRBJ1-2	CSVDREAGYGYTF
TRBV6-5	12	TRBJ1-5	CASSVGGQPQHF
TRBV5-1	14	TRBJ2-1	CASKRDNSYNEQFF
TRBV6-5	14	TRBJ1-2	CASSRSGTEYGYTF
TRBV11-3	15	TRBJ2-1	CASSLGGRHYNEQFF
TRBV9	15	TRBJ1-4	CASSVAGGTNEKLFF
TRBV4-1	15	TRBJ1-2	CASSRAMTGAGGYTF
TRBV6-5	15	TRBJ1-3	CASTLRGREGNTIYF
TRBV19	14	TRBJ1-3	CATSQGAAGNTIYF
TRBV5-1	15	TRBJ2-3	CASSLLGTASDTQYF
TRBV15	18	TRBJ2-6	CATSTWGQGASGANVLTF
TRBV5-1	15	TRBJ2-2	CASSPRSGVTGELFF
TRBV18	16	TRBJ1-3	CASSPSGGARGNTIYF
TRBV6-5	15	TRBJ2-2	CASSLDRGSTGELFF
TRBV11-1	15	TRBJ2-2	CASSFRQGGSGELFF
TRBV12-3/TRBV12-4	13	TRBJ2-5	CASSRGNQETQYF
TRBV4-3	22	TRBJ2-7	CASSQGPGQTGLAGLVHYEQYF
TRBV12-3/TRBV12-4	13	TRBJ1-5	CASSFELRQPQHF
TRBV4-1	13	TRBJ2-1	CASSQHTGSEQFF
TRBV19	14	TRBJ2-7	CASKRDRGPSEQYF
TRBV4-2	14	TRBJ1-2	CASSQPGQGYGYTF
TRBV29-1	13	TRBJ2-3	CSVDGLATDTQYF
TRBV7-7	16	TRBJ2-2	CASSPGSGRPHGELFF
TRBV7-2	14	TRBJ1-6	CASSPGGHNSPLHF
TRBV5-8	14	TRBJ1-1	CASSSNRATHYFFF
TRBV19	14	TRBJ1-2	CASSYGTGDYGYTF
TRBV6-1	16	TRBJ1-2	CASSEARSTGFYGYTF
TRBV9	18	TRBJ1-2	CASSVDRDGRGVDYGYTF
TRBV2	15	TRBJ1-2	CACRERGQTTYGYTF
TRBV2	13	TRBJ1-5	CASRETEDQPQHF
TRBV5-4	16	TRBJ2-7	CASSLGGLLGSYEQYF
TRBV7-9	14	TRBJ2-7	CASSSDRSSYEQYF
TRBV2	17	TRBJ2-3	CASSEGAGGQRTDTQYF
TRBV10-2	17	TRBJ2-6	CASCSEGFWSGANVLTF
TRBV5-1	13	TRBJ2-4	CASRETGQAIQYF
TRBV14	15	TRBJ2-5	CASSPRPGDLETQYF
TRBV19	15	TRBJ2-2	CASIQTWGPTGELFF
TRBV21-1	15	TRBJ2-7	CASEEGTSGFYEQYF
TRBV14	16	TRBJ1-1	CASSLSLEGWGTEAFF
TRBV3-1/TRBV3-2	15	TRBJ2-1	CASSQDPGAHNEQFF
TRBV21-1	15	TRBJ1-1	CASSPPGQGDTEAFF
TRBV14	18	TRBJ2-2	CASSQGDRGRKGTGELFF
TRBV27	15	TRBJ1-2	CASSPRGPGVYGYTF
TRBV5-5	14	TRBJ2-7	CASSLGQGRHEQYF
TRBV25-1	15	TRBJ2-7	CASSEYSAGAHEQYF
TRBV4-1	15	TRBJ2-7	CASSQAPSEAYEQYF
TRBV9	14	TRBJ2-7	CASSASSGTAEQYF